These T cell receptor beta chains were read from a single sample in a study of PD-L1 blockade in urothelial cancer. Libraries were prepared by immunoSEQ multiplex PCR; TCRdb keeps only in-frame clonotypes and omits some of them. This table holds tens of thousands of clones, approximately 80% found once. Sequencing was performed on PBMCs, taken around atezolizumab (anti-PD-L1) treatment. These receptors were obtained from a man between 70 and 80 years old with urothelial cancer. The CDR3 runs from the conserved cysteine through the conserved F or W. A D gene is named only where the DNA matches it firmly. Clone size is stated in some rows and not others, as once, few, many or a class when expanded.

cdr3_aa | cdr3_nt | j_call | v_call | d_call | clone_size
CASSAGASAEYYEQYF | TGTGCCAGCAGCGCAGGGGCTTCGGCAGAATACTACGAGCAGTACTTC | TRBJ2-7 | TRBV9 | NA | once
CASSPRGARETGELFF | TGTGCCAGCTCACCCCGTGGGGCCAGGGAAACCGGGGAGCTGTTTTTT | TRBJ2-2 | TRBV18 | NA | NA
CASSQVAGTSGSTDTQYF | TGTGCCAGCAGCCAAGTCGCCGGGACTAGCGGCAGCACAGATACGCAGTATTTT | TRBJ2-3 | TRBV4-2 | TRBD2 | NA
CASSPGTRFEETQYF | TGTGCCAGCAGCCCCGGGACTAGGTTTGAAGAGACCCAGTACTTC | TRBJ2-5 | TRBV9 | TRBD2 | NA
CASSLGGGLAKNIQYF | TGTGCCAGCAGTTTAGGAGGGGGCCTCGCCAAAAACATTCAGTACTTC | TRBJ2-4 | TRBV28 | NA | NA
CASSFQRSANTGELFF | TGTGCCAGCAGCTTCCAGCGGTCCGCGAACACCGGGGAGCTGTTTTTT | TRBJ2-2 | TRBV7-9 | NA | NA
CASSERAGSSYNEQFF | TGTGCCAGCAGTGAGCGAGCGGGCAGCTCCTACAATGAGCAGTTCTTC | TRBJ2-1 | TRBV6-4 | NA | NA
CASSVDRATYNEQFF | TGTGCCAGCAGCGTCGACAGGGCGACTTACAATGAGCAGTTCTTC | TRBJ2-1 | TRBV7-2 | TRBD1 | few
CASSARRRGLRTDTQYF | TGTGCCAGCAGTGCCCGCCGGCGGGGATTACGCACAGATACGCAGTATTTT | TRBJ2-3 | TRBV25-1 | NA | NA
CASSLRGKVEQFF | TGTGCCAGCAGCTTACGAGGGAAGGTTGAGCAGTTCTTC | TRBJ2-1 | TRBV7-2 | NA | NA
CASSPGRGNTQYF | TGTGCCAGCAGCCCGGGTCGGGGGAATACGCAGTATTTT | TRBJ2-3 | TRBV2 | NA | NA
CASSWQGANRATEAFF | TGTGCCAGCAGTTGGCAGGGGGCGAACAGGGCGACTGAAGCTTTCTTT | TRBJ1-1 | TRBV6-5 | TRBD1 | few
CASSVASGGRNTGELFF | TGTGCCAGCAGTGTGGCTAGCGGGGGCCGGAACACCGGGGAGCTGTTTTTT | TRBJ2-2 | TRBV2 | TRBD2 | NA
CASSYRDTEAFF | TGTGCCAGCTCCTACAGGGACACTGAAGCTTTCTTT | TRBJ1-1 | TRBV18 | NA | few
CASSFGASGGYNEQFF | TGTGCCAGCAGCTTTGGGGCTAGCGGGGGGTACAATGAGCAGTTCTTC | TRBJ2-1 | TRBV11-2 | TRBD2 | NA
CASSGWGGTGELFF | TGTGCCAGCAGTGGATGGGGGGGGACCGGGGAGCTGTTTTTT | TRBJ2-2 | TRBV25-1 | TRBD2 | NA
CASTGGRQHGYTF | TGTGCCAGTACGGGGGGCAGGCAACATGGCTACACCTTC | TRBJ1-2 | TRBV19 | NA | few
CASSPSVLAKNIQYF | TGCGCCAGCAGCCCCTCAGTCCTAGCCAAAAACATTCAGTACTTC | TRBJ2-4 | TRBV4-1 | NA | NA
CALSRAYNEQFF | TGTGCCTTGTCGCGGGCCTACAATGAGCAGTTCTTC | TRBJ2-1 | TRBV30 | NA | NA
CASSLDSAGDEQFF | TGTGCCAGCAGTTTAGATTCAGCGGGAGATGAGCAGTTCTTC | TRBJ2-1 | TRBV28 | TRBD2 | NA
CASSFGGPIYEQYF | TGTGCCAGCAGTTTCGGGGGGCCAATCTACGAGCAGTACTTC | TRBJ2-7 | TRBV27 | NA | NA
CASSPQGGGANVLTF | TGCGCCAGCAGCCCTCAGGGGGGAGGGGCCAACGTCCTGACTTTC | TRBJ2-6 | TRBV5-1 | NA | NA
CASSIDQAISYEQYF | TGTGCCAGTAGTATAGATCAGGCAATCTCCTACGAGCAGTACTTC | TRBJ2-7 | TRBV19 | NA | NA
CASSLVEGAPLHF | TGTGCCAGCAGCTTGGTGGAGGGCGCGCCCCTCCACTTT | TRBJ1-6 | TRBV5-6 | NA | NA
CASSPVLQANTEAFF | TGCGCCAGCAGCCCGGTCCTCCAGGCGAACACTGAAGCTTTCTTT | TRBJ1-1 | TRBV5-1 | NA | NA
CASSLSWGHRTDTQYF | TGTGCCAGCAGTTTATCCTGGGGGCACCGCACAGATACGCAGTATTTT | TRBJ2-3 | TRBV27 | NA | once
CASSRGKDPSYEQYF | TGTGCCAGCAGCCGAGGGAAGGACCCCTCCTACGAGCAGTACTTC | TRBJ2-7 | TRBV7-9 | NA | NA
CASSLVLAGYQETQYF | TGTGCCAGCAGCTTAGTACTAGCGGGGTACCAAGAGACCCAGTACTTC | TRBJ2-5 | TRBV7-9 | TRBD2 | NA
CAWSVATSEGDEQFF | TGTGCCTGGAGTGTTGCGACTAGCGAAGGTGATGAGCAGTTCTTC | TRBJ2-1 | TRBV30 | TRBD2 | NA
CASSEISGTSGRRYNEQFF | TGTGCCAGCAGTGAAATTTCAGGGACTAGCGGGCGCCGATACAATGAGCAGTTCTTC | TRBJ2-1 | TRBV6-1 | TRBD2 | NA
CATRGRPENYNEQFF | TGTGCCACCCGTGGGCGCCCGGAAAACTACAATGAGCAGTTCTTC | TRBJ2-1 | TRBV6-4 | NA | NA
CASSIEGTGNSYEQYF | TGTGCCAGTAGTATAGAGGGGACAGGGAACTCCTACGAGCAGTACTTC | TRBJ2-7 | TRBV19 | TRBD1 | NA
CASSLSGTSSEQFF | TGTGCCAGCAGCTTAAGCGGGACTAGCTCCGAGCAGTTCTTC | TRBJ2-1 | TRBV7-3 | TRBD2 | NA
CASSSPGYSNQPQHF | TGTGCCAGCAGTTCACCGGGGTATAGCAATCAGCCCCAGCATTTT | TRBJ1-5 | TRBV28 | NA | few
CASSLGQGGGSEKLFF | TGTGCCAGCAGCTTGGGACAGGGCGGGGGTTCGGAAAAACTGTTTTTT | TRBJ1-4 | TRBV7-8 | TRBD1 | NA
CASSFPWSTYNEQFF | TGTGCCAGCAGCTTTCCTTGGAGCACCTACAATGAGCAGTTCTTC | TRBJ2-1 | TRBV7-9 | NA | NA
CASSEFRGYSGNTIYF | TGTGCCAGCAGTGAATTTAGAGGGTACAGCGGAAACACCATATATTTT | TRBJ1-3 | TRBV25-1 | NA | NA
CASSLVSQGNYEQYF | TGTGCCAGCAGCTTAGTGTCGCAGGGTAACTACGAGCAGTACTTC | TRBJ2-7 | TRBV7-2 | NA | NA
CASSRAGTGGTEAFF | TGCGCCAGCAGCCGAGCCGGGACAGGGGGAACTGAAGCTTTCTTT | TRBJ1-1 | TRBV4-1 | TRBD1 | once
CASSLGRRVGSEAFF | TGTGCCAGCAGCTTGGGGCGCAGGGTAGGATCTGAAGCTTTCTTT | TRBJ1-1 | TRBV5-5 | NA | NA
CASSPLATDGQVSGNTIYF | TGTGCCAGCAGTCCCCTAGCGACCGACGGACAGGTCTCTGGAAACACCATATATTTT | TRBJ1-3 | TRBV7-9 | TRBD1 | few
CASSPSGGARETQYF | TGCGCCAGCAGCCCTAGCGGGGGGGCGCGAGAGACCCAGTACTTC | TRBJ2-5 | TRBV5-1 | TRBD2 | NA
CASSKQRDNEQFF | TGTGCCAGTAGTAAGCAGCGGGACAATGAGCAGTTCTTC | TRBJ2-1 | TRBV19 | NA | NA
CASRIGHNTNYGYTF | TGTGCCAGCAGGATCGGACATAACACTAACTATGGCTACACCTTC | TRBJ1-2 | TRBV6-5 | NA | NA
CASSLELAGAYNEQFF | TGCGCCAGCAGCTTGGAGCTAGCGGGGGCCTACAATGAGCAGTTCTTC | TRBJ2-1 | TRBV5-1 | TRBD2 | NA
CASSGQYNQPQHF | TGTGCCAGCAGCGGACAGTACAATCAGCCCCAGCATTTT | TRBJ1-5 | TRBV2 | NA | NA
CASSVQGALGNTIYF | TGTGCCAGCAGCGTTCAGGGGGCGCTCGGAAACACCATATATTTT | TRBJ1-3 | TRBV9 | TRBD1 | NA
CAISEGKTGTSPLHF | TGTGCCATCAGTGAGGGGAAAACAGGTACTTCACCCCTCCACTTT | TRBJ1-6 | TRBV10-3 | NA | NA
CASSKPREEGAPMNTEAFF | TGTGCCAGCAGCAAGCCTCGGGAAGAGGGGGCGCCGATGAACACTGAAGCTTTCTTT | TRBJ1-1 | TRBV21-1 | NA | NA
CAWSIGRAENTIYF | TGTGCCTGGAGTATTGGCAGGGCAGAAAACACCATATATTTT | TRBJ1-3 | TRBV30 | NA | NA
CASSSASRAGELFF | TGTGCCAGCAGCTCCGCTTCCCGAGCCGGGGAGCTGTTTTTT | TRBJ2-2 | TRBV2 | NA | NA
CASSQENAAHGYTF | TGTGCCAGCAGCCAAGAGAACGCGGCTCATGGCTACACCTTC | TRBJ1-2 | TRBV4-2 | NA | once
CASSNPWRETQYF | TGTGCCAGCAGTAATCCCTGGAGGGAGACCCAGTACTTC | TRBJ2-5 | TRBV28 | NA | NA
CASSVSLNTEAFF | TGTGCCAGCAGCGTTAGCTTGAACACTGAAGCTTTCTTT | TRBJ1-1 | TRBV9 | NA | NA
CAWSRDHTYEQYF | TGTGCCTGGAGCCGGGATCACACCTACGAGCAGTACTTC | TRBJ2-7 | TRBV30 | NA | NA
CASSEWNIRRVIYNEQFF | TGTGCCAGCAGTGAATGGAATATACGGCGGGTAATCTACAATGAGCAGTTCTTC | TRBJ2-1 | TRBV6-1 | NA | NA
CASSLPRGTQYF | TGTGCCAGCAGTCTACCTCGTGGTACGCAGTATTTT | TRBJ2-3 | TRBV6-5 | NA | NA
CASSLWGGLSYNEQFF | TGTGCCAGCAGCTTATGGGGGGGCCTCTCCTACAATGAGCAGTTCTTC | TRBJ2-1 | TRBV7-3 | NA | NA
CASSPRRGPGNTIYF | TGTGCCAGCAGCCCGAGGAGGGGGCCAGGAAACACCATATATTTT | TRBJ1-3 | TRBV11-3 | TRBD1 | once